These 23 T cell receptor beta chains came from one sample sequenced in a study of OX40 agonist ivuxolimab in advanced cancers. The repertoire was sequenced with immunoSEQ multiplex PCR; TCRdb's copy has only in-frame clones and lacks some. This sample has about 45,000 clones, with 86% found just once. Sample: CD4+ or CD8+ T cells sorted from blood, taken in a trial of the OX40 agonist ivuxolimab. The receptor source for this set is an adult with an advanced solid tumor such as melanoma, head and neck, liver or kidney cancer.

This clone has a single count. This chain links TRBV18 with TRBJ2-2; perhaps D is TRBD1 or TRBD2 (5 bases each). CDR1 is KGHSH, CDR2 LQKENI, per germline. This CDR3 is built from 15 residues. Trimming took off 3 bases at V and 0 bases at J, with 8 bases between the two ends. CDR3 sequence (DNA): TGTGCCAGCTCACCCGGGACCGCGAACACCGGGGAGCTGTTTTTT. It specifies CASSPGTANTGELFF.

The genes are TRBV7-2 and TRBJ1-2; no clear D. Per germline, CDR1 SGHTA and CDR2 FQGNSA. CDR3 length: 16 residues. Between the trimmed V and J ends, which lost 2 bases and 4 bases, there was a span of 17 bases. DNA of the CDR3: TGTGCCAGCAGCTTACACAGCGGAGCATTACGCTATGGCTACACCTTC. Its protein product is CASSLHSGALRYGYTF.

This clone came up once. V and J are TRBV7-2 and TRBJ2-7, with 15 bases fitting TRBD2. The CDR3 is 18 residues long. From germline, CDR1 is SGHTA and CDR2 FQGNSA. Losses at the gene ends were 1 base for V and 2 bases for J; bases not matched to a gene: 6. CDR3 coding DNA: TGTGCCAGCAGCTTAGGGACTAGCGGGGGGGTTAACACCTACGAGCAGTACTTC. It encodes CASSLGTSGGVNTYEQYF.

This clone was detected only once. The chain has TRBV19 and TRBJ1-6; 8 bases are shared with TRBD1. Germline V lookup: CDR1 LNHDA, CDR2 SQIVND (reference sequence). J gave up 8 bases and V 7 bases, and 10 bases lay outside the gene matches. The CDR3 is made up of 15 amino acids. The CDR3, as DNA: TGTGCCAGTACCCCCGGGGACAGGAGGGATTCACCCCTCCACTTT. It is translated as CASTPGDRRDSPLHF.

V is TRBV28 and J is TRBJ2-7; TRBD2 might be the D (6 bases). The CDR3 consists of 17 residues. The V end lost 3 bases, the J end lost 2 bases, and 20 bases lay between the germline ends. CDR1 is MDHEN, CDR2 SYDVKM, per germline. CDR3 in DNA: TGTGCCAGCAGTTTTCCCCCAGGCGGGACGAAAACCTACGAGCAGTACTTC. Its protein product is CASSFPPGGTKTYEQYF.

V usage is TRBV6-5 and J usage is TRBJ2-7; 9 bases map to TRBD1. Germline lookup yields CDR1 MNHEY and CDR2 SVGAGI. The CDR3 spans 15 residues. V shed 7 bases and J 1 base; nucleotides not matched to a gene: 8. Here the CDR3 DNA reads TGTGCCAGCACCGACTGGGGACAGGGATCCTACGAGCAGTACTTC. This sequence encodes CASTDWGQGSYEQYF.

This clone has only a few counts. The V gene is TRBV29-1, the J gene TRBJ1-1; D is unclear. Per germline, CDR1 SQVTM and CDR2 ANQGSEA. This CDR3 region has 12 residues. Trimming pared 5 bases from V and 3 bases from J, leaving 10 bases between. The CDR3 DNA reads TGCAGCGTTATGAAGTTGGACACTGAAGCTTTCTTT. Translation gives CSVMKLDTEAFF.

The chain joins TRBV10-2 to TRBJ2-3; weak D call: TRBD1 (6 bases). The V end was cut by 4 bases, the J end by 6 bases, with 14 bases between. The CDR3 runs to 14 residues. The V gene's germline CDR1 is WSHSY and CDR2 SAAADI. CDR3 in DNA: TGCGCCAGCAGTGGTGGGGACATAAGGGATACGCAGTATTTT. This encodes CASSGGDIRDTQYF.

Here the CDR3 DNA reads TGTGCCAGCAGCACCGCGGGGAGCTATGGCTACACCTTC. Translated: CASSTAGSYGYTF. The chain uses TRBV5-5 and TRBJ1-2; no reliable D call. The CDR3 extends over 13 amino acids. Per the germline V gene, CDR1 is SGHKS and CDR2 is YYEKEE (reference sequence). The ends were cut back, 4 bases at V and 4 bases at J, with 11 bases in the middle.

This chain uses TRBV27 with TRBJ2-3, with a possible D match to TRBD1 (5 bases). Germline V gene sequence: CDR1 MNHEY, CDR2 SMNVEV (reference sequence). With 8 bases removed from V and 2 bases from J, the gap between germline ends came to 11 bases. The CDR3 has 13 amino acids. The DNA of the CDR3 is TGTGCCAGCGACACAGGTCACACAGATACGCAGTATTTT. It is translated as CASDTGHTDTQYF.

The chain employs TRBV30 and TRBJ2-7; perhaps TRBD2 as D (5 bases). V shed 3 bases and J shed 0 bases, with 12 bases lying between them. Germline V gene sequence: CDR1 GTSNPN, CDR2 SVGIG (reference sequence). The CDR3 is made up of 14 amino acids. CDR3 loop: CAWRASGSSYEQYF. The CDR3 bases are TGTGCCTGGAGAGCAAGCGGATCCTCCTACGAGCAGTACTTC.

This clone was detected only once. J is TRBJ2-5 and V is TRBV7-2, with 11 bases fitting TRBD2. This CDR3 contains 16 residues. Trimming took 2 bases from V and 5 from J; bases not matched to a gene: 7. Germline V CDR1 and CDR2: SGHTA, FQGNSA. CDR3: CASSLNVAGGLETQYF. In DNA, the CDR3 is TGTGCCAGCAGCTTAAACGTAGCGGGGGGGCTTGAGACCCAGTACTTC.

The chain employs TRBV6-5 and TRBJ1-6; 9 bases line up with TRBD1. CDR1 and CDR2 from the germline V gene are MNHEY and SVGAGI. CDR3 length: 14 amino acids. Unmatched junction bases numbered 3, after V lost 5 bases and J lost 7 bases. This chain's CDR3 is CASSRQGENSPLHF. DNA for the CDR3: TGTGCCAGCAGTCGACAGGGGGAGAATTCACCCCTCCACTTT.

The rearrangement links TRBV7-8 to TRBJ2-7; possible D gene TRBD2, 6 bases. V was trimmed by 8 bases and J by 3 bases, leaving 20 bases between them. The CDR3 covers 15 residues. Per germline, CDR1 SGHVS and CDR2 FQNEAQ. CDR3 in DNA: TGTGCCAGCTCTCCCCGGGTACTAGCCGTCTACGAGCAGTACTTC. Protein product: CASSPRVLAVYEQYF.

This rearrangement joins TRBV10-3 to TRBJ1-6; 7 nucleotides agree with TRBD1. Unmatched junction bases numbered 9, after V lost 4 bases and J lost 6 bases. The germline V gene encodes CDR1 ENHRY and CDR2 SYGVKD. This CDR3 is 16 amino acids long. Here the CDR3 reads CAISAIQGISNSPLHF. The CDR3 DNA sequence: TGTGCCATCAGTGCAATACAGGGGATAAGTAATTCACCCCTCCACTTT.

The genes are TRBV11-2 and TRBJ2-7; D gene uncertain. CDR1 and CDR2 from the germline V gene are SGHAT and FQNNGV. V was pared by 0 bases and J by 0 bases, with 9 bases between. CDR3 length: 15 residues. The CDR3 region has the DNA TGTGCCAGCAGCTTAGAACGCGGCGGCTCCTACGAGCAGTACTTC. Residues: CASSLERGGSYEQYF.

This clone was recorded a few times. The rearrangement uses TRBV14 and TRBJ2-1; D is uncertain. The CDR3 sequence is 14 residues long. V lost 2 bases, J lost 0 bases, and 5 bases lay in between. Germline CDR1 SGHDN, CDR2 FVKESK. CDR3 DNA: TGTGCCAGCAGCCAACTCGTCTCCTACAATGAGCAGTTCTTC. It encodes CASSQLVSYNEQFF.

This chain's CDR3 is CASSQHQGTDTQYF. CDR3 coding DNA: TGTGCCAGCAGCCAACACCAGGGCACAGATACGCAGTATTTT. The chain carries TRBV14 and TRBJ2-3, with D unresolved. Germline V CDR1 and CDR2: SGHDN, FVKESK. The ends were cut back, 2 bases at V and 1 base at J, with 7 bases in the middle. The CDR3 has 14 residues. Full variable domain (missing parts from reference TRBV14 and TRBJ2-3): EAGVTQFPSHSVIEKGQTVTLRCDPISGHDNLYWYRRVMGKEIKFLLHFVKESKQDESGMPNNRFLAERTGGTYSTLKVQPAELEDSGVYFCASSQHQGTDTQYFGPGTRLTVL.

V and J are TRBV4-3 and TRBJ2-3; D gene unclear. The germline V gene encodes CDR1 LGHNA and CDR2 YSLEER. The CDR3 contains 16 residues. The V and J ends lost 1 base and 4 bases respectively, with 15 bases between them. For the CDR3, the DNA is TGCGCCAGCAGCCAAGGGGGTAGGTCGATAGCAGATACGCAGTATTTT. This codes for CASSQGGRSIADTQYF.

This clone was picked up one time. This sequence joins TRBV30 and TRBJ1-2; D perhaps matches TRBD1 (5 bases). Germline CDR1 reads GTSNPN; CDR2 reads SVGIG (reference sequence). The CDR3 loop spans 15 amino acids. Trimming removed 4 bases at V and 4 bases at J, with 19 bases between. In DNA, the CDR3 is TGTGCCTGGAACGTAAAGGACATCCGGGCCTATGGCTACACCTTC. Translation gives CAWNVKDIRAYGYTF.

This chain connects TRBV11-2 to TRBJ2-2, with TRBD2 matching 8 bases. Trimming removed 6 bases from V and 0 bases from J; junction bases left unmatched: 6. Per the germline V gene, CDR1 is SGHAT and CDR2 is FQNNGV. The CDR3 loop spans 16 amino acids. CDR3 sequence (DNA): TGTGCCAGCAGACGAGCGGGGGCATCGAACACCGGGGAGCTGTTTTTT. Translated: CASRRAGASNTGELFF.

The rearrangement links TRBV9 to TRBJ2-3; the D is unclear. The germline CDR1 and CDR2 sequences are SGDLS and YYNGEE. Trimming removed 2 bases at V and 0 bases at J, with 4 bases between. The CDR3 sequence is 13 residues long. This chain's CDR3 is CASSVTSTDTQYF. In DNA, the CDR3 is TGTGCCAGCAGCGTGACTAGCACAGATACGCAGTATTTT.

The chain uses TRBV11-2 and TRBJ1-2, with TRBD1 identical over 9 bases. The CDR3 runs 15 residues. V lost 5 bases and J lost 4; bases outside the gene matches: 8. Germline CDR1 and CDR2: SGHAT and FQNNGV. CDR3 DNA: TGTGCCAGCAGCCCTCACGCGACAGGGGGCTATGGCTACACCTTC. The encoded protein is CASSPHATGGYGYTF.